This record concerns one T cell receptor (beta chain) sequence. The data belong to a study of blood T cell repertoires in COVID-19. The data were produced by immunoSEQ multiplex PCR, yet TCRdb's version contains in-frame clones alone and is incomplete. The data contain over 200,000 clones, nearly 90% of them singletons. The study recruited people aged 18 to 89 years across around 24 US areas. Per the germline V gene, CDR1 is KGHSH and CDR2 is LQKENI. Trimming shortened V by 3 bases and J by 3 bases, and 15 bases separated the two germline ends. The CDR3 covers 15 residues. The V call is TRBV18, the J call TRBJ2-7, with D possibly TRBD2 on 6 matching bases. The sample consisted of PBMCs or T cells enriched from blood (not recorded which). This clonotype was sampled from a man in his thirties or forties who had recovered from COVID-19. The CDR3 reads CASSPASGGDYEQYF. Here the CDR3 DNA reads TGTGCCAGCTCACCCGCATCCGGGGGTGACTACGAGCAGTACTTC.